This T cell receptor beta chain derives from a study of molecular identifiers for immune sequencing clone quantification. Findings of the study overall: Effector cells kept over 98% of their molecules in clones above 20 RNA copies, while naive cells kept under 1% there.

Germline assignment: CDR1 GTSNPN and CDR2 SVGIG (reference sequence). The CDR3 length is 13 residues. Trimming stripped 4 bases from V and 7 bases from J, with 13 bases between. Note on this clonotype: Its antigen is undetermined.

With listed TCR primers and previously described methods, bulk TCR libraries were prepared. In TCRdb, the PCR reads were re-called with MiXCR into one record per CDR3 protein. The sample has approximately 550,000 distinct CDR3 sequences, about 21% seen once; the top ten hold more than 0.8%. Naive CD8 T cells were FACS-sorted by CD8+CD4-CCR7+CD45RA+ markers. The TCR comes from a human donor in good health. Some libraries in this study had Jurkat cell RNA spiked in. Sequenced sample: naive CD8+ T cells from blood, with Jurkat cell RNA spiked in. Specified subset: FACS-sorted CD8+CD4-CCR7+CD45RA+ naive T cells. The chain has TRBV30 and TRBJ2-2; no reliable D call. CDR3 coding DNA: TGTGCCTGGACCGTTGTGCTGTACGGGGAGCTGTTTTTT. Encoded protein: CAWTVVLYGELFF.